This T cell receptor beta chain was captured by sequencing in a study of control samples from healthy donors and cancer patients. The CDR3 has 15 residues. The V gene lost 7 bases and the J gene lost 0 bases, with 14 bases spanning the gap. The germline CDR1 and CDR2 sequences are MNHEY and SVGAGI. Profiled with immunoSEQ multiplex PCR; TCRdb holds only in-frame clones, not every one. This sample carries 90,000 to 100,000 clones, 79% of them seen once, and the ten largest clones take more than 9%. The rearrangement links TRBV6-5 to TRBJ2-3; tentative D call: TRBD1 (5 bases). The clonotype comes from a woman in her thirties in good health. Sequenced: blood. The CDR3 here is CASNRRESSTDTQYF. The CDR3 DNA reads TGTGCCAGCAACAGGCGAGAGTCTAGCACAGATACGCAGTATTTT.